The T cell receptor (beta chain) under discussion was sequenced for a study of cytomegalovirus exposure and HLA in healthy donors. The V gene lost 0 bases and the J gene lost 7 bases, with 14 bases spanning the gap. This CDR3 has 15 amino acids. Germline values: CDR1 SGDLS, CDR2 YYNGEE. 60 Vbeta and 13 Jbeta primers were used in PCR. TCRdb keeps only in-frame clones here, not all; method: immunoSEQ multiplex PCR. The sample has approximately 290,000 clones; 80% are singletons. This chain joins TRBV9 and TRBJ2-1, with D possibly matching TRBD1 (6 bases). Sequenced input: PBMCs. The sequence derives from a girl aged 2 to 9 in good health and CMV-seronegative. CDR3 in DNA: TGTGCCAGCAGCGTAGAGGGGGACGCAAGGAATGAGCAGTTCTTC. Amino acids: CASSVEGDARNEQFF. Using reference TRBV9 and TRBJ2-1 for the parts outside the CDR3, the full variable domain is DSGVTQTPKHLITATGQRVTLRCSPRSGDLSVYWYQQSLDQGLQFLIQYYNGEERAKGNILERFSAQQFPDLHSELNLSSLELGDSALYFCASSVEGDARNEQFFGPGTRLTVL.